This record looks at one TCR beta chain sequence and its context. This specimen belongs to a study of blood T cell repertoires in COVID-19. Study as a whole: PBMCs, B-cell-depleted T cells, or T cells were the source of the cDNA or gDNA that made up the material.

The CDR3 has 17 residues. The V gene lost 4 bases and the J gene lost 6 bases, with 25 bases spanning the gap. In germline, CDR1 is LGHNA, CDR2 YNFKEQ. Per the original data handling: Researchers report that nucleated cell counts were estimated from reference gene primer amplification. Using immunoSEQ multiplex PCR, the repertoire was profiled, and TCRdb retains in-frame clones only, with some absent. V and J calls and clone size are copied from that table; D and trimming were computed from the DNA. This repertoire shows approximately 100,000 clones, about 89% found once; its top ten account for approximately 15%.

V usage is TRBV4-2 and J usage is TRBJ2-7; a possible D gene is TRBD1 (6 bases). The sample comprised peripheral blood. The origin of this receptor is a man aged 50-59 years with acute or convalescent COVID-19. This CDR3 is CASSPSSHRDNYGEQYF. The CDR3 DNA reads as TGTGCCAGCAGCCCAAGTAGCCACAGGGACAACTACGGCGAGCAGTACTTC.